The rows below give T cell receptor beta chains drawn from one sample of a study of T-cell reconstitution after alpha-beta-depleted transplantation in children. TCRdb recomputed calls from the PCR reads with MiXCR, one row per CDR3 protein. The sample includes approximately 390,000 distinct CDR3 sequences, approximately 10% of them seen just once. The starting material was PBMCs from the stem cell graft donor, obtained from the stem cell graft. The receptors originated from a human donor who donated a stem cell graft to a child with acute myeloid leukemia. CDR3s include the opening cysteine and the closing phenylalanine or tryptophan. A D gene is named only where the DNA matches it firmly. Clone size is stated in some rows and not others, as once, few, many or a class when expanded.

D	V	J	size	DNA	CDR3
TRBD1	TRBV7-9	TRBJ1-2	many	TGTGCCAGCAGCCTGGGACAGGCTTCTAACTATGGCTACACCTTC	CASSLGQASNYGYTF
TRBD1	TRBV12-3/TRBV12-4	TRBJ2-1	-	TGTGCCAGCAGTTCCGGACAGGGGGCCTCCAATGAGCAGTTCTTC	CASSSGQGASNEQFF
TRBD2	TRBV19	TRBJ2-1	-	TGTGCCAGTAGCCCCGAAGGTACTAGCGGGGCTGAGCAGTTCTTC	CASSPEGTSGAEQFF
-	TRBV27	TRBJ2-7	many	TGTGCCAGCAGTTTAGCCAGCCCTCTCGAGCAGTACTTC	CASSLASPLEQYF
TRBD1	TRBV12-3/TRBV12-4	TRBJ1-5	many	TGTGCCAGCAGACCGGAGGGGGCGGTCAATCAGCCCCAGCATTTT	CASRPEGAVNQPQHF
-	TRBV29-1	TRBJ1-2	many	TGCAGCGTTAATGGCTACACCTTC	CSVNGYTF
-	TRBV7-2	TRBJ2-5	few	TGTGCCACGAGCGGACCATCGGACCAAGAGACCCAGTACTTC	CATSGPSDQETQYF
-	TRBV5-1	TRBJ2-4	few	TGCGCCAGCAGCTGGCTACCCGGACAGCTAGCCAAAAACATTCAGTACTTC	CASSWLPGQLAKNIQYF
TRBD2	TRBV5-1	TRBJ2-7	-	TGCGCCAGCAGCTTGGAACTAGCGGGCGCGTACGAGCAGTACTTC	CASSLELAGAYEQYF
-	TRBV5-1	TRBJ1-6	few	TGCGCCAGCAGCGTATCAGGGTGGTCCTATAATTCACCCCTCCACTTT	CASSVSGWSYNSPLHF
-	TRBV27	TRBJ1-2	-	TGTGCCAGCAGTTTATCTCAGACAGTGCCCCACCGCTACACCTTC	CASSLSQTVPHRYTF
-	TRBV4-1	TRBJ1-5	few	TGCGCCAGCAGCCAAGAATCCCAGGGAGGTAATCAGCCCCAGCATTTT	CASSQESQGGNQPQHF
TRBD1	TRBV19	TRBJ1-4	few	TGTGCCAGCTCGCCCGGGACAGGACTTAATGAAAAACTGTTTTTT	CASSPGTGLNEKLFF
-	TRBV10-3	TRBJ2-7	few	TGTGCCATCAGTGGGGCCCGTAGCTCCTACGAGCAGTACTTC	CAISGARSSYEQYF
-	TRBV30	TRBJ2-1	-	TGTGCCTGGAGTGATGAGGGGGTCGGAGCTGAGCAGTTCTTC	CAWSDEGVGAEQFF
-	TRBV28	TRBJ1-1	-	TGTGCCAGCAGTCCTCCGACCCGAATGAACACTGAAGCTTTCTTT	CASSPPTRMNTEAFF
TRBD1	TRBV20-1	TRBJ1-1	many	TGCAGTGCTTGGGACAGTTGGGCGAACACTGAAGCTTTCTTT	CSAWDSWANTEAFF
-	TRBV20-1	TRBJ1-6	few	TGCAGTGCTAGAGGGTCGCCCCAGTCCCTCCACTTT	CSARGSPQSLHF
-	TRBV19	TRBJ1-1	-	TGTGCCAGTAGATCACAGGGCCTGGGCACTGAAGCTTTCTTT	CASRSQGLGTEAFF
TRBD1	TRBV10-3	TRBJ2-3	-	TGTGCCATCAGCCGAAAACCGGGACAGAGCACAGATACGCAGTATTTT	CAISRKPGQSTDTQYF
-	TRBV20-1	TRBJ2-3	many	TGCAGTGCTAGTTCCGGCGTTTCGCAGTATTTT	CSASSGVSQYF
TRBD1	TRBV20-1	TRBJ1-1	-	TGCAGTGCGAGGGGACAGGAAGCTTTCTTT	CSARGQEAFF
TRBD1	TRBV5-1	TRBJ2-3	many	TGCGCCAGCAAAGTGGGACAGTCTACAGATACGCAGTATTTT	CASKVGQSTDTQYF
-	TRBV6-1	TRBJ2-2	many	TGTGCCAGCAGCCGAGACCTAAACCCCGGGGAGCTGTTTTTT	CASSRDLNPGELFF
TRBD1	TRBV12-3/TRBV12-4	TRBJ2-5	few	TGTGCCAGCAGGCGGAACAGGGGGCCAGAGACCCAGTACTTC	CASRRNRGPETQYF
TRBD1	TRBV27	TRBJ2-5	many	TGTGCCAGCTCCCCGGCCGGGACAGGGGGCTGGGAGACCCAGTACTTC	CASSPAGTGGWETQYF
-	TRBV9	TRBJ2-3	-	TGTGCCAGCAGCGTAGGGGGGACAGCGGGAGATACGCAGTATTTT	CASSVGGTAGDTQYF
TRBD1	TRBV5-1	TRBJ2-1	few	TGCGCCAGCAGCCTGACTTTGACAGGGTGGGGCTACAATGAGCAGTTCTTC	CASSLTLTGWGYNEQFF
TRBD1	TRBV6-1	TRBJ1-2	few	TGTGCCGGAAAAAGACAGGGGGCCGACTATGGCTACACCTTC	CAGKRQGADYGYTF
-	TRBV4-1	TRBJ2-5	many	TGCGCCAGCAGCCAAGGGCGGCTCCAAGAGACCCAGTACTTC	CASSQGRLQETQYF
-	TRBV20-1	TRBJ1-5	-	TGCAGTGCTAGAAGGGGGGTCAATCAGCCCCAGCATTTT	CSARRGVNQPQHF
-	TRBV21-1	TRBJ2-5	few	TGTGCCAGCAGAACAACTAGCGGGGGGTCCCAAGAGACCCAGTACTTC	CASRTTSGGSQETQYF